This T cell receptor beta chain was identified in a study of T cell responses to AZD1222 COVID-19 vaccine. Overall study findings and caveats: Targeting of unmutated variant regions was reportedly seen in nearly half of spike-specific TCRs.

For this clone: As yet, its antigen is unknown.

The repertoire was sequenced with immunoSEQ multiplex PCR; TCRdb's copy has only in-frame clones and lacks some. The table has 150,000 to 160,000 clones, 80% to 90% seen once; the top ten hold roughly 7%. The CDR3 loop spans 14 amino acids. Trimming pared 0 bases from V and 1 base from J, leaving 4 bases between. In germline, CDR1 is SGHVS, CDR2 FQNEAQ. The sequencing used peripheral blood, collected after recovery from COVID-19. This chain joins TRBV7-8 and TRBJ1-3; no definite D call. The sequence was collected from an adult who had recovered from COVID-19. The CDR3 spells CASSLAGSGNTIYF. The CDR3 DNA reads TGTGCCAGCAGCTTAGCAGGGTCTGGAAACACCATATATTTT.